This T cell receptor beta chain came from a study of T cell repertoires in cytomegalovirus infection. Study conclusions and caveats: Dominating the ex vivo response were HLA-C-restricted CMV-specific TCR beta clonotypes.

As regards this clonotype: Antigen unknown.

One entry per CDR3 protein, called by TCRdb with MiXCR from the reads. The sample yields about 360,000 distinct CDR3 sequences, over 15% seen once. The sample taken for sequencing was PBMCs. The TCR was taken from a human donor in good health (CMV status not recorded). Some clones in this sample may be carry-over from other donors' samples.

The DNA for the CDR3 is TGTGCCAGCAGTCCCCCCGGCTCTACCGGCTACGAGCAGTACTTC. It yields the protein CASSPPGSTGYEQYF. The J gene is TRBJ2-7, the V gene TRBV6-6; D gene uncertain. Germline V gives CDR1 MNHNY, CDR2 SVGAGI (reference sequence). This CDR3 has 15 amino acids. Trimming took 5 bases from V and 3 from J, leaving 17 bases between them.